The present entry profiles one TCR beta chain with its context. The data are from a study of control samples from healthy donors and cancer patients. Germline V CDR1 and CDR2: SGHNT, YYREEE (reference sequence). The CDR3 loop spans 15 amino acids. The ends were cut back, 2 bases at V and 4 bases at J, with 13 bases in the middle. Repertoires were generated with immunoSEQ multiplex PCR, while TCRdb's copy carries only in-frame clones and drops some. Found here are more than 85,000 clones, approximately 87% of them singletons; the top ten hold around 3.5%. Sequencing used PBMCs. This chain uses TRBV5-4 with TRBJ1-3; D is unclear. The TCR comes from a woman in her sixties with lung cancer. The CDR3 is CASSLDLPAGNTIYF. DNA of the CDR3: TGTGCCAGCAGCTTAGACCTCCCGGCCGGAAACACCATATATTTT.